This is a list of T cell receptor beta chains from one sample in a study of identical twins. TCRdb analysed the 5' RACE reads with MiXCR anew, one entry per CDR3 protein. The table includes about 690,000 distinct CDR3 sequences, roughly 6.2% detected once. Specimen: naive T cells sorted from blood. The source is a man younger than 35 in good health. Both conserved end residues are part of each CDR3. Fields, in order: V gene, clone size, D gene, J gene, CDR3 protein, CDR3 DNA. A D gene is named only where the DNA matches it firmly. The size entry is marked missing in some rows and otherwise reads once, few, many or a size class.

v_gene: TRBV24-1; abundance: many; d_gene: .; j_gene: TRBJ2-2; CDR3aa: CATSPPRNTGELFF; CDR3nt: TGTGCCACCAGTCCCCCCCGCAACACCGGGGAGCTGTTTTTT
v_gene: TRBV12-3/TRBV12-4; abundance: few; d_gene: .; j_gene: TRBJ1-3; CDR3aa: CASTHPNRASSAGYF; CDR3nt: TGTGCCAGCACCCATCCTAACCGGGCCTCATCAGCGGGATATTTT
v_gene: TRBV7-9; abundance: .; d_gene: .; j_gene: TRBJ1-5; CDR3aa: CASSLGAIQPQHF; CDR3nt: TGTGCCAGCAGCTTAGGGGCAATCCAGCCCCAGCATTTT
v_gene: TRBV4-2; abundance: many; d_gene: .; j_gene: TRBJ2-2; CDR3aa: CASSQDLNNANTGELFF; CDR3nt: TGTGCCAGCAGCCAAGATCTCAACAACGCGAACACCGGGGAGCTGTTTTTT
v_gene: TRBV10-3; abundance: few; d_gene: .; j_gene: TRBJ2-6; CDR3aa: CATRTASLGANVLTF; CDR3nt: TGTGCCACTAGGACAGCGTCGTTAGGGGCCAACGTCCTGACTTTC
v_gene: TRBV14; abundance: .; d_gene: TRBD2; j_gene: TRBJ2-1; CDR3aa: CASSAGTSGIYEQFF; CDR3nt: TGTGCCAGCAGCGCCGGGACTAGCGGGATTTATGAGCAGTTCTTC
v_gene: TRBV2; abundance: few; d_gene: .; j_gene: TRBJ2-7; CDR3aa: CASSGGRTRQEQYF; CDR3nt: TGTGCCAGCAGTGGAGGGCGAACCAGGCAGGAGCAGTACTTC
v_gene: TRBV30; abundance: many; d_gene: .; j_gene: TRBJ2-1; CDR3aa: CAWSVELTPYNEQFF; CDR3nt: TGTGCCTGGAGTGTAGAGTTAACCCCCTACAATGAGCAGTTCTTC
v_gene: TRBV6-2/TRBV6-3; abundance: few; d_gene: .; j_gene: TRBJ2-7; CDR3aa: CASSQSYGSRYF; CDR3nt: TGTGCCAGCAGTCAGTCCTACGGGAGCAGGTACTTC
v_gene: TRBV12-3/TRBV12-4; abundance: many; d_gene: .; j_gene: TRBJ1-2; CDR3aa: CASRKAVYGYTF; CDR3nt: TGTGCCAGCAGGAAGGCAGTCTATGGCTACACCTTC
v_gene: TRBV12-3/TRBV12-4; abundance: few; d_gene: TRBD2; j_gene: TRBJ2-7; CDR3aa: CASSLGVAGPYEQYF; CDR3nt: TGTGCCAGCAGTTTGGGGGTAGCGGGTCCCTACGAGCAGTACTTC
v_gene: TRBV29-1; abundance: .; d_gene: .; j_gene: TRBJ1-1; CDR3aa: CSVTGRTNTEAFF; CDR3nt: TGCAGCGTTACGGGACGGACGAACACTGAAGCTTTCTTT
v_gene: TRBV20-1; abundance: many; d_gene: TRBD1; j_gene: TRBJ2-1; CDR3aa: CSARTTGESYNEQFF; CDR3nt: TGCAGTGCTAGAACCACAGGGGAGTCTTACAATGAGCAGTTCTTC
v_gene: TRBV27; abundance: many; d_gene: TRBD2; j_gene: TRBJ2-1; CDR3aa: CASSFGTSGSHEQFF; CDR3nt: TGTGCCAGCAGTTTTGGGACTAGCGGGAGTCATGAGCAGTTCTTC
v_gene: TRBV27; abundance: many; d_gene: TRBD2; j_gene: TRBJ2-1; CDR3aa: CASTSIGLAAINEQFF; CDR3nt: TGTGCCAGCACCTCGATCGGACTAGCGGCAATCAATGAGCAGTTCTTC
v_gene: TRBV5-1; abundance: many; d_gene: TRBD1; j_gene: TRBJ2-1; CDR3aa: CASSDTGTGVNEQFF; CDR3nt: TGCGCCAGCAGCGACACCGGGACAGGTGTGAATGAGCAGTTCTTC
v_gene: TRBV6-1; abundance: few; d_gene: .; j_gene: TRBJ1-2; CDR3aa: CATINLGGDYGYTF; CDR3nt: TGTGCCACTATTAATCTAGGGGGGGACTATGGCTACACCTTC
v_gene: TRBV20-1; abundance: many; d_gene: .; j_gene: TRBJ1-1; CDR3aa: CSARRTVTSGTEAFF; CDR3nt: TGCAGTGCTAGGCGGACTGTGACATCTGGGACTGAAGCTTTCTTT
v_gene: TRBV12-3/TRBV12-4; abundance: many; d_gene: .; j_gene: TRBJ1-4; CDR3aa: CASSFTGARGEKLFF; CDR3nt: TGTGCCAGCAGTTTTACCGGGGCGCGGGGTGAAAAACTGTTTTTT
v_gene: TRBV7-9; abundance: few; d_gene: .; j_gene: TRBJ1-1; CDR3aa: CASSLGLVNTEAFF; CDR3nt: TGTGCCAGCAGCTTGGGACTTGTGAACACTGAAGCTTTCTTT
v_gene: TRBV6-1; abundance: .; d_gene: .; j_gene: TRBJ2-7; CDR3aa: CASSVGPSGEQYF; CDR3nt: TGTGCCAGCAGTGTGGGGCCTTCCGGCGAGCAGTACTTC
v_gene: TRBV20-1; abundance: many; d_gene: .; j_gene: TRBJ2-7; CDR3aa: CSARRSGTLYEQYF; CDR3nt: TGCAGTGCTAGAAGGTCAGGGACCTTATACGAGCAGTACTTC
v_gene: TRBV20-1; abundance: many; d_gene: .; j_gene: TRBJ1-2; CDR3aa: CSARDERQATEIYGYTF; CDR3nt: TGCAGTGCTAGAGATGAGAGGCAGGCGACTGAAATCTATGGCTACACCTTC
v_gene: TRBV27; abundance: many; d_gene: .; j_gene: TRBJ1-2; CDR3aa: CASWNRVGGYTF; CDR3nt: TGTGCCAGTTGGAACAGGGTCGGTGGCTACACCTTC
v_gene: TRBV29-1; abundance: many; d_gene: .; j_gene: TRBJ2-3; CDR3aa: CSVEDLRKSSQYF; CDR3nt: TGCAGCGTTGAAGATCTTCGGAAATCCTCGCAGTATTTT
v_gene: TRBV6-2/TRBV6-3; abundance: many; d_gene: TRBD2; j_gene: TRBJ2-1; CDR3aa: CASKGLAGVRQFF; CDR3nt: TGTGCCAGCAAGGGGCTAGCGGGAGTAAGGCAGTTCTTC
v_gene: TRBV24-1; abundance: .; d_gene: .; j_gene: TRBJ2-5; CDR3aa: CATSDSQGTQYF; CDR3nt: TGTGCCACCAGTGATTCTCAGGGGACCCAGTACTTC
v_gene: TRBV12-3/TRBV12-4; abundance: many; d_gene: TRBD2; j_gene: TRBJ2-1; CDR3aa: CASSFGLAGGGEQFF; CDR3nt: TGTGCCAGCAGTTTTGGGCTAGCGGGAGGGGGTGAGCAGTTCTTC
v_gene: TRBV6-1; abundance: .; d_gene: TRBD2; j_gene: TRBJ2-5; CDR3aa: CASRDGTSGRRKTQYF; CDR3nt: TGTGCCAGCAGGGACGGGACTAGCGGGAGGAGGAAGACCCAGTACTTC
v_gene: TRBV7-8; abundance: many; d_gene: .; j_gene: TRBJ2-7; CDR3aa: CASMKGNYEQYF; CDR3nt: TGTGCCAGCATGAAGGGAAACTACGAGCAGTACTTC
v_gene: TRBV11-1; abundance: .; d_gene: .; j_gene: TRBJ2-1; CDR3aa: CASSLANGCGADYNEQFF; CDR3nt: TGTGCCAGCAGCTTAGCGAACGGGTGTGGAGCAGACTACAATGAGCAGTTCTTC
v_gene: TRBV11-3; abundance: .; d_gene: TRBD1; j_gene: TRBJ1-1; CDR3aa: CASSPGQGANTEAFF; CDR3nt: TGTGCCAGCAGCCCAGGGCAGGGGGCGAACACTGAAGCTTTCTTT
v_gene: TRBV5-1; abundance: .; d_gene: .; j_gene: TRBJ2-6; CDR3aa: CASSFRDSGANVLTF; CDR3nt: TGCGCCAGCAGCTTCAGAGACTCTGGGGCCAACGTCCTGACTTTC
v_gene: TRBV7-2; abundance: many; d_gene: .; j_gene: TRBJ2-7; CDR3aa: CASSRPDGSGEQYF; CDR3nt: TGTGCCAGCAGCAGGCCTGACGGGAGTGGTGAGCAGTACTTC
v_gene: TRBV5-1; abundance: many; d_gene: .; j_gene: TRBJ2-1; CDR3aa: CASSSPRRGPGYNEQFF; CDR3nt: TGCGCCAGCAGCTCCCCCCGTCGGGGGCCGGGATACAATGAGCAGTTCTTC
v_gene: TRBV15; abundance: few; d_gene: TRBD2; j_gene: TRBJ2-3; CDR3aa: CATSREWILAGGTDTQYF; CDR3nt: TGTGCCACCAGCAGAGAATGGATACTAGCGGGAGGAACAGATACGCAGTATTTT
v_gene: TRBV7-8; abundance: .; d_gene: .; j_gene: TRBJ2-2; CDR3aa: CASSLVIARTGELFF; CDR3nt: TGTGCCAGCAGCTTAGTGATAGCCCGGACCGGGGAGCTGTTTTTT
v_gene: TRBV28; abundance: few; d_gene: .; j_gene: TRBJ2-3; CDR3aa: CASSSGHWGDTQYF; CDR3nt: TGTGCCAGCAGCTCGGGACATTGGGGAGATACGCAGTATTTT
v_gene: TRBV24-1; abundance: many; d_gene: .; j_gene: TRBJ2-1; CDR3aa: CATSRWRLGQGNNEQFF; CDR3nt: TGTGCCACCAGTAGGTGGAGGTTGGGCCAGGGGAACAATGAGCAGTTCTTC
v_gene: TRBV25-1; abundance: few; d_gene: .; j_gene: TRBJ2-3; CDR3aa: CASGSLAEGADTQYF; CDR3nt: TGTGCCAGCGGGTCTCTAGCGGAGGGGGCAGATACGCAGTATTTT
v_gene: TRBV20-1; abundance: many; d_gene: .; j_gene: TRBJ1-3; CDR3aa: CSARVPRRAFSGNTIYF; CDR3nt: TGCAGTGCTAGAGTTCCGAGAAGAGCCTTCTCTGGAAACACCATATATTTT
v_gene: TRBV29-1; abundance: many; d_gene: .; j_gene: TRBJ2-1; CDR3aa: CSVGEGGYNEQFF; CDR3nt: TGCAGCGTTGGGGAAGGTGGCTACAATGAGCAGTTCTTC